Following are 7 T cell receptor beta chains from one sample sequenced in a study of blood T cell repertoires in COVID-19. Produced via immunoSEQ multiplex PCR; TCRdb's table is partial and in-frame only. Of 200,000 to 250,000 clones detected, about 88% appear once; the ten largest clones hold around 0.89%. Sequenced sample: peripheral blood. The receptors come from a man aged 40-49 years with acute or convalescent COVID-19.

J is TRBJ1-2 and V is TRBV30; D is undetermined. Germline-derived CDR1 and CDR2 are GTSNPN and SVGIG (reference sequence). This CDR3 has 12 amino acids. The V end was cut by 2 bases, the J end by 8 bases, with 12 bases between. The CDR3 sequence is CAWSPGKEGYTF. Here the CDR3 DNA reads TGTGCCTGGAGTCCGGGGAAGGAGGGCTACACCTTC.

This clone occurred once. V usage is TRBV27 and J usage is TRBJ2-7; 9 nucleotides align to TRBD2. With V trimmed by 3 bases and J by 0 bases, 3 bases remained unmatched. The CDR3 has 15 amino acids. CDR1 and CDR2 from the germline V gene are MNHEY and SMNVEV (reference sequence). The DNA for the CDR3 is TGTGCCAGCAGTTTCCTAGCGGGGATCTCCTACGAGCAGTACTTC. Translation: CASSFLAGISYEQYF.

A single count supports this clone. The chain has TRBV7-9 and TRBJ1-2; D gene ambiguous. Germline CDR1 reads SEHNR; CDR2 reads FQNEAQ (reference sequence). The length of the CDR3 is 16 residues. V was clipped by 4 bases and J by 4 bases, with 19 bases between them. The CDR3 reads CASSSGLRGEGYGYTF. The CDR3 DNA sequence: TGTGCCAGCAGCTCCGGTCTCCGGGGAGAAGGCTATGGCTACACCTTC.

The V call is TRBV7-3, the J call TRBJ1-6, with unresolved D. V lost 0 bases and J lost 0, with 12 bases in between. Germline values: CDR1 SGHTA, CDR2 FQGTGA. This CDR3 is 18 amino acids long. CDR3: CASSLTGSPSSYNSPLHF. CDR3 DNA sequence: TGTGCCAGCAGCTTAACGGGCAGCCCGAGCTCCTATAATTCACCCCTCCACTTT.

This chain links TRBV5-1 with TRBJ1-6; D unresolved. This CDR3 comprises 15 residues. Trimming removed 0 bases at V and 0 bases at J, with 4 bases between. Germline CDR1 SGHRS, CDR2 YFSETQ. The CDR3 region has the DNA TGCGCCAGCAGCTTGGAGAGCTCCTATAATTCACCCCTCCACTTT. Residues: CASSLESSYNSPLHF.

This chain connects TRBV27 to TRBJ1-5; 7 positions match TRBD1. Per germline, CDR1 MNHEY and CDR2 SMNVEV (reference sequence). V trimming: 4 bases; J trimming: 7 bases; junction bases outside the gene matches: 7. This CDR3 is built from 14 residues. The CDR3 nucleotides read TGTGCCAGCAGTTCCCCAGGGGGAGGACAGCCCCAGCATTTT. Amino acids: CASSSPGGGQPQHF.

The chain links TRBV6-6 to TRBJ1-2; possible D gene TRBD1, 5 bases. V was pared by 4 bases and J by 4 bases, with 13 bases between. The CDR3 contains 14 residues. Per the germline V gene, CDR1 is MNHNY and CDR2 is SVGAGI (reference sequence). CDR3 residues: CASSLGRGSYGYTF. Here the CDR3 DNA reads TGTGCCAGCAGTTTGGGGAGGGGAAGCTATGGCTACACCTTC.